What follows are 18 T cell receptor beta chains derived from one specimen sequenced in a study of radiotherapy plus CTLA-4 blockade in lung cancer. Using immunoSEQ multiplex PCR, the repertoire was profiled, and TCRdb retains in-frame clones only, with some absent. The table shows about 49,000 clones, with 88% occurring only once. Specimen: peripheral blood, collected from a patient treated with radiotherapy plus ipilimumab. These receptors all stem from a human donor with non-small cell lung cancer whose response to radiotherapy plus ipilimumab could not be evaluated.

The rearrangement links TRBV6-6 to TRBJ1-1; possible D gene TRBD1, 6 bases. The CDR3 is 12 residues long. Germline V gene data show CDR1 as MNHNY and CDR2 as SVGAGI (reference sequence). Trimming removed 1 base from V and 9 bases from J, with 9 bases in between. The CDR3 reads CASSYLTGKAFF. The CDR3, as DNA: TGTGCCAGCAGTTACTTAACAGGGAAAGCTTTCTTT.

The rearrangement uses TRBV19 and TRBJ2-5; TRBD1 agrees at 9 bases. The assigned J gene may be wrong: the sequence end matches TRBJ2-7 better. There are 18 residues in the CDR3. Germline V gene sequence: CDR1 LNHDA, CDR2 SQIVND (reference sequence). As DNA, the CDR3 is TGTGCCAGTAGTCTTCGGACAGGGGATGTCGCCGCCTCCTACGAGCAGTACTTC. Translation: CASSLRTGDVAASYEQYF.

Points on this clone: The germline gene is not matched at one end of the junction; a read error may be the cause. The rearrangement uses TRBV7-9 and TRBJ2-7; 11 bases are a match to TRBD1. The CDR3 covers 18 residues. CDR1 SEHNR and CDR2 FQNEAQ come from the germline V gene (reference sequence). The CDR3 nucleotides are TGTACCAGCAGCTTCATAACCGGGACAGGGGGAGCGTCCTACGAGCAGTACTTC. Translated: CTSSFITGTGGASYEQYF.

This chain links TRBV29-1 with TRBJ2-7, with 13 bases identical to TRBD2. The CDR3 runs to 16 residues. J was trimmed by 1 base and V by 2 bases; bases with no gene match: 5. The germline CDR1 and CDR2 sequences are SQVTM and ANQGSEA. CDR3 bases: TGCAGCGTTGAACTACTAGCGGGGGGGCGGTCCTACGAGCAGTACTTC. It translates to CSVELLAGGRSYEQYF.

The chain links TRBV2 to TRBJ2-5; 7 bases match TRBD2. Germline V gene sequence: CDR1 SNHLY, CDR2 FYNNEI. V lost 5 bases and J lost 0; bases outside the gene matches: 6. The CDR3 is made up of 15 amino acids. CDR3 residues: CASSWGGTHQETQYF. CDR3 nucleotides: TGTGCCAGCAGTTGGGGGGGAACGCACCAAGAGACCCAGTACTTC.

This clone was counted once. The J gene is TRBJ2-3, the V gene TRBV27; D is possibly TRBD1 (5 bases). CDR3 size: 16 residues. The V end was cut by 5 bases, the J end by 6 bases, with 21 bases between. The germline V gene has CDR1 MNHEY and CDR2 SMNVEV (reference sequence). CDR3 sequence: CASSPNLWGPDDTQYF. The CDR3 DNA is TGTGCCAGCAGTCCAAATCTATGGGGCCCCGATGATACGCAGTATTTT.

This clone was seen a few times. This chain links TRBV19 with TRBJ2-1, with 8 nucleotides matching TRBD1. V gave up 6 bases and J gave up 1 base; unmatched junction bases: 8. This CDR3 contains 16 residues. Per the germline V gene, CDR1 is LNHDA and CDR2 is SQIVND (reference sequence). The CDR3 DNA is TGTGCCAGTAGCACCGGACAGGGAAGGTCCTACAATGAGCAGTTCTTC. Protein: CASSTGQGRSYNEQFF. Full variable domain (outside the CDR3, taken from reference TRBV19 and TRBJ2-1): DGGITQSPKYLFRKEGQNVTLSCEQNLNHDAMYWYRQDPGQGLRLIYYSQIVNDFQKGDIAEGYSVSREKKESFPLTVTSAQKNPTAFYLCASSTGQGRSYNEQFFGPGTRLTVL.

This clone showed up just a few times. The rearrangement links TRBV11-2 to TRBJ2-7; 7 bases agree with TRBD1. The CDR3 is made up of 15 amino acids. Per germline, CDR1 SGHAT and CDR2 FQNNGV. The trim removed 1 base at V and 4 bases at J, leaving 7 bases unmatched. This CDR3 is CASSLGSPGGYEQYF. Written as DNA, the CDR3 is TGTGCCAGCAGCTTAGGGAGTCCAGGGGGATACGAGCAGTACTTC.

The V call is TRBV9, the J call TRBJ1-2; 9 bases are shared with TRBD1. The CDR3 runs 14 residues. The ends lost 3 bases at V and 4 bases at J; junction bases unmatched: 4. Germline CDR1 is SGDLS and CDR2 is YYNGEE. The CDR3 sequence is CASSDRTGAYGYTF. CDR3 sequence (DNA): TGTGCCAGCAGCGATAGGACAGGGGCCTATGGCTACACCTTC.

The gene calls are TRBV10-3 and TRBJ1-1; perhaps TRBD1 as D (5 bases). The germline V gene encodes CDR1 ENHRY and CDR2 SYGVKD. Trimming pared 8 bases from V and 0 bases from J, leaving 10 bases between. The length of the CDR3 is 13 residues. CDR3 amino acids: CAIGDLLNTEAFF. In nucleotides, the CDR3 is TGTGCCATCGGGGACTTACTGAACACTGAAGCTTTCTTT.

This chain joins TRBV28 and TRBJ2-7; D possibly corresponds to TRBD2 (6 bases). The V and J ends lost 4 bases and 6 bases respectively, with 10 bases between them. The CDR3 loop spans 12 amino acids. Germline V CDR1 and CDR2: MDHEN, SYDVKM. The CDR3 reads CASSSVSGEQYF. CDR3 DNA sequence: TGTGCCAGCAGTTCGGTTAGCGGCGAGCAGTACTTC.

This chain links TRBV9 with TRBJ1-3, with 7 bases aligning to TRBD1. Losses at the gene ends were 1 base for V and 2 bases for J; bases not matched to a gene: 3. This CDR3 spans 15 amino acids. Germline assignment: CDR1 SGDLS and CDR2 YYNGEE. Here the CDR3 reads CASSVQGDPGNTIYF. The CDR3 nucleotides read TGTGCCAGCAGCGTACAGGGGGACCCTGGAAACACCATATATTTT.

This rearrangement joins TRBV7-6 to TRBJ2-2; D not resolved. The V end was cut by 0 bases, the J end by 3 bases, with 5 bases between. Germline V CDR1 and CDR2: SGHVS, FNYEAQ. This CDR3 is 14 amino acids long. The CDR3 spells CASSLASYTGELFF. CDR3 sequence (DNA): TGTGCCAGCAGCTTAGCTAGTTACACCGGGGAGCTGTTTTTT. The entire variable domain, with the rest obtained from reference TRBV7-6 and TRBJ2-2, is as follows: GAGVSQSPRYKVTKRGQDVALRCDPISGHVSLYWYRQALGQGPEFLTYFNYEAQQDKSGLPNDRFSAERPEGSISTLTIQRTEQRDSAMYRCASSLASYTGELFFGEGSRLTVL.

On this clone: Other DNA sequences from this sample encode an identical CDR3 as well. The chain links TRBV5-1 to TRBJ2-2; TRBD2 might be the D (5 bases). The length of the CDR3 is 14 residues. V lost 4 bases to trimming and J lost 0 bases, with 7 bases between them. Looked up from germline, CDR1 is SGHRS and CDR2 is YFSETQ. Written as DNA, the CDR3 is TGCGCCAGCAGCCTGGGAGCGAACACCGGGGAGCTGTTTTTT. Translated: CASSLGANTGELFF.

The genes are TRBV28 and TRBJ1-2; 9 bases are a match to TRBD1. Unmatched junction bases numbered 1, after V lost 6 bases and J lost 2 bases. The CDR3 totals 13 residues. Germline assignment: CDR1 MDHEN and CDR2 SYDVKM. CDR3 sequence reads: CASRTGGNYGYTF. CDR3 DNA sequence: TGTGCCAGCAGGACAGGGGGAAACTATGGCTACACCTTC.

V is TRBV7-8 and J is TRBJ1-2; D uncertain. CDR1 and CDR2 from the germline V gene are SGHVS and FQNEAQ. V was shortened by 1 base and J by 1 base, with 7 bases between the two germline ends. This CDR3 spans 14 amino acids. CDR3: CASSLGDINYGYTF. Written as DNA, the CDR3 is TGTGCCAGCAGCTTAGGAGATATTAACTATGGCTACACCTTC.

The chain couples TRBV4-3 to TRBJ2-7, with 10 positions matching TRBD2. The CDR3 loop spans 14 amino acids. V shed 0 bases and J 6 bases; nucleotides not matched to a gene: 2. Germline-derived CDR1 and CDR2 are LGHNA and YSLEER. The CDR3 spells CASSQDPSGSEQYF. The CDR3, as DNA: TGCGCCAGCAGCCAAGACCCTAGCGGGAGCGAGCAGTACTTC.

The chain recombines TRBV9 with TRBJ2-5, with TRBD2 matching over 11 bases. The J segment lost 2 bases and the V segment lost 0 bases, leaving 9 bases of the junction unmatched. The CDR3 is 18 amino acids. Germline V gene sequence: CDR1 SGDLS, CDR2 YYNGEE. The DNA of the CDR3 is TGTGCCAGCAGCGTAGAGGCTAGCGGGGGGTATATTCAAGAGACCCAGTACTTC. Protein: CASSVEASGGYIQETQYF. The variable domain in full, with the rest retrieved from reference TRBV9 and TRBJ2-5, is DSGVTQTPKHLITATGQRVTLRCSPRSGDLSVYWYQQSLDQGLQFLIQYYNGEERAKGNILERFSAQQFPDLHSELNLSSLELGDSALYFCASSVEASGGYIQETQYFGPGTRLLVL.